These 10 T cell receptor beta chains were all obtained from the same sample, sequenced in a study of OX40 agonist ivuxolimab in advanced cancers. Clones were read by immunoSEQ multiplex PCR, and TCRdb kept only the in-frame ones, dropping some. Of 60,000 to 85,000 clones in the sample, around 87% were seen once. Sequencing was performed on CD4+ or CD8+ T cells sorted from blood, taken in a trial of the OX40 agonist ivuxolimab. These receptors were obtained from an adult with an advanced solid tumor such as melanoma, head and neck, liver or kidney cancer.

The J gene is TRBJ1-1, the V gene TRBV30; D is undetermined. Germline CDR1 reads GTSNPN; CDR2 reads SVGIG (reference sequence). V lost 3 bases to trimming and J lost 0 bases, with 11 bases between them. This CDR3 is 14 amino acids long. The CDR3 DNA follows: TGTGCCTGGAGGGCAACGGGCGTGAACACTGAAGCTTTCTTT. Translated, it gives CAWRATGVNTEAFF.

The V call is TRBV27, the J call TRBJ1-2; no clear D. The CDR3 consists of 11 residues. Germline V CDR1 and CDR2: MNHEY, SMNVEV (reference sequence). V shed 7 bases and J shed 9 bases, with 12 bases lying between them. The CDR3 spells CASKSARSYTF. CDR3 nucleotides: TGTGCCAGCAAGAGTGCCCGGAGCTACACCTTC.

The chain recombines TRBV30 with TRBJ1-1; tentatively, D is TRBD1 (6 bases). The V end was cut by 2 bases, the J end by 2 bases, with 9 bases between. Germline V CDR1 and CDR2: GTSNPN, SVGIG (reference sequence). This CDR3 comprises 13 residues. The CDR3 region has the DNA TGTGCCTGGAGTCGGGGGGCTAACACTGAAGCTTTCTTT. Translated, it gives CAWSRGANTEAFF.

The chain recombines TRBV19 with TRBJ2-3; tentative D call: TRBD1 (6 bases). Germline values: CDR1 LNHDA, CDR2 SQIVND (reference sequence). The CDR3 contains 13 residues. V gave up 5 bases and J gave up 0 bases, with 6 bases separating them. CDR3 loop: CASSDRSTDTQYF. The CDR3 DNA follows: TGTGCCAGTAGTGACAGGAGCACAGATACGCAGTATTTT.

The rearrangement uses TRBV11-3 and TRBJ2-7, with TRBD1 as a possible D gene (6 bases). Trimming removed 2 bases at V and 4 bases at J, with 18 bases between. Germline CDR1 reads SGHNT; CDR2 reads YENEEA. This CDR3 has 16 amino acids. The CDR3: CASSLLSRGAGYEQYF. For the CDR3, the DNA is TGTGCCAGCAGCTTACTCTCCAGGGGAGCTGGATACGAGCAGTACTTC. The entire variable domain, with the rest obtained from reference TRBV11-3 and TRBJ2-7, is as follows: EAGVVQSPRYKIIEKKQPVAFWCNPISGHNTLYWYLQNLGQGPELLIRYENEEAVDDSQLPKDRFSAERLKGVDSTLKIQPAELGDSAVYLCASSLLSRGAGYEQYFGPGTRLTVT.

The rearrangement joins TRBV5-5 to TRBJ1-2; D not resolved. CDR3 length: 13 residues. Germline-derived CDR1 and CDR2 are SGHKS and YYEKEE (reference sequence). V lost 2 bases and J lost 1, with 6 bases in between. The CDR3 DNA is TGTGCCAGCAGCTTACTCCTTAACTATGGCTACACCTTC. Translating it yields CASSLLLNYGYTF.

CDR3 amino acids: CASGPGDSGNTIYF. Written as DNA, the CDR3 is TGTGCCAGCGGTCCGGGGGACTCTGGAAACACCATATATTTT. The rearrangement uses TRBV9 and TRBJ1-3, with a tentative D call TRBD1 (5 bases). Germline V gene lookup returns CDR1 SGDLS and CDR2 YYNGEE. This CDR3 has 14 amino acids. Trimming took off 7 bases at V and 0 bases at J, with 11 bases between the two ends.

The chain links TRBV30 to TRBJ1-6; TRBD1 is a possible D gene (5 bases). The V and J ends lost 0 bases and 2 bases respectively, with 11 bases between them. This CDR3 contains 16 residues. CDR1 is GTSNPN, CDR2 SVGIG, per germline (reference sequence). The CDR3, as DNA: TGTGCCTGGAGTGTTTCGGGGGGTGCCTATAATTCACCCCTCCACTTT. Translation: CAWSVSGGAYNSPLHF.

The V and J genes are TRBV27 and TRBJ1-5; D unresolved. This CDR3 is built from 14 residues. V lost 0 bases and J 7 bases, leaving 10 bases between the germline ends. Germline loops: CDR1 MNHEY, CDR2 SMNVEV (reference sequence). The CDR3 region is CASSLSVSWQPQHF. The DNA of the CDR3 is TGTGCCAGCAGTTTATCCGTGAGTTGGCAGCCCCAGCATTTT.

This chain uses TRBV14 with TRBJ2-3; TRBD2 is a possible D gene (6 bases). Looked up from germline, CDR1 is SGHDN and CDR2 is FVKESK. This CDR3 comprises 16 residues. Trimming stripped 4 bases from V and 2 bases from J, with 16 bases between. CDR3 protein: CASSLLPGDLTDTQYF. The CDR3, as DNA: TGTGCCAGCAGCCTCTTACCGGGAGATCTCACAGATACGCAGTATTTT.